Below are 10 T cell receptor beta chains sequenced from a single sample in a study of early T cells in non-severe SARS-CoV-2 infection. TCRdb re-called the 5' RACE reads through MiXCR, storing one row per CDR3 protein. Here the sample spans about 110,000 distinct CDR3 sequences, 11% being singletons. The sequencing sample was made of whole blood. These receptors all come from an adult who was a healthcare worker with PCR-confirmed SARS-CoV-2 infection or an uninfected control (not recorded which).

This clonotype appeared many times. The rearrangement links TRBV20-1 to TRBJ2-6; no reliable D call. The CDR3 is 14 amino acids. V was pared by 3 bases and J by 1 base, with 7 bases between. CDR1 DFQATT and CDR2 SNEGSKA come from the germline V gene (reference sequence). CDR3 in DNA: TGCAGTGCTAGCAAGGGATCTGGGGCCAACGTCCTGACTTTC. It codes for CSASKGSGANVLTF.

This clonotype was seen many times. The V call is TRBV7-9, the J call TRBJ2-5; maybe TRBD1 (6 bases). Germline V CDR1 and CDR2: SEHNR, FQNEAQ (reference sequence). V lost 1 base to trimming and J lost 4 bases, with 16 bases between them. The CDR3 is 16 residues long. The CDR3 reads CASSLGDDRFGETQYF. Written as DNA, the CDR3 is TGTGCCAGCAGCTTAGGAGACGACAGGTTTGGAGAGACCCAGTACTTC.

The table lists this clonotype with many counts. The rearrangement links TRBV9 to TRBJ2-7; 7 positions agree with TRBD1. CDR3 size: 16 residues. Per the germline V gene, CDR1 is SGDLS and CDR2 is YYNGEE. The junction had 8 bases not matched to a gene; V was cut back by 0 bases and J by 2 bases. The CDR3 loop is CASSVGGTAQPYEQYF. CDR3 DNA sequence: TGTGCCAGCAGCGTAGGTGGGACAGCCCAACCCTACGAGCAGTACTTC. Looking up the rest from reference TRBV9 and TRBJ2-7 gives the full variable domain: DSGVTQTPKHLITATGQRVTLRCSPRSGDLSVYWYQQSLDQGLQFLIQYYNGEERAKGNILERFSAQQFPDLHSELNLSSLELGDSALYFCASSVGGTAQPYEQYFGPGTRLTVT.

The chain employs TRBV27 and TRBJ2-2; D is unresolved. Per germline, CDR1 MNHEY and CDR2 SMNVEV (reference sequence). The ends were cut back, 8 bases at V and 1 base at J, with 8 bases in the middle. The CDR3 spans 13 residues. The CDR3 spells CASSAQNTGELFF. The CDR3 DNA is TGTGCCAGCTCGGCCCAGAACACCGGGGAGCTGTTTTTT.

The chain links TRBV7-9 to TRBJ2-5; D is perhaps TRBD2 (6 bases). Looked up from germline, CDR1 is SEHNR and CDR2 is FQNEAQ (reference sequence). V lost 4 bases, J lost 2 bases, and 11 bases lay in between. CDR3 size: 14 residues. The CDR3 reads CASSSTGEQETQYF. For the CDR3, the DNA is TGTGCCAGCAGCTCAACGGGGGAACAAGAGACCCAGTACTTC. Full variable domain (missing parts from reference TRBV7-9 and TRBJ2-5): DTGVSQNPRHKITKRGQNVTFRCDPISEHNRLYWYRQTLGQGPEFLTYFQNEAQLEKSRLLSDRFSAERPKGSFSTLEIQRTEQGDSAMYLCASSSTGEQETQYFGPGTRLLVL.

The chain combines TRBV29-1 with TRBJ2-5, with a weak D call TRBD1 (6 bases). From germline, CDR1 is SQVTM and CDR2 ANQGSEA. V was pared by 7 bases and J by 2 bases, with 11 bases between. The CDR3 totals 12 residues. CDR3 DNA sequence: TGCAGCGCTGACAGGAGACAAGAGACCCAGTACTTC. Protein sequence: CSADRRQETQYF. Combining the CDR3 with reference TRBV29-1 and TRBJ2-5 gives the whole variable domain SAVISQKPSRDICQRGTSLTIQCQVDSQVTMMFWYRQQPGQSLTLIATANQGSEATYESGFVIDKFPISRPNLTFSTLTVSNMSPEDSSIYLCSADRRQETQYFGPGTRLLVL.

This clonotype was observed a few times. V gene TRBV5-6 combines with J gene TRBJ2-7; D gene uncertain. The CDR3 contains 14 residues. V lost 4 bases and J 0 bases, leaving 11 bases between the germline ends. Germline loops: CDR1 SGHDT, CDR2 YYEEEE. Here the CDR3 reads CASSVDRNSYEQYF. As DNA, the CDR3 is TGTGCCAGCAGCGTGGACCGAAACTCCTACGAGCAGTACTTC.

The V call is TRBV24-1, the J call TRBJ1-1, with D possibly matching TRBD1 (5 bases). V gave up 2 bases and J gave up 0 bases, with 6 bases separating them. CDR1 is KGHDR, CDR2 SFDVKD, per germline. The CDR3 is 14 residues long. CDR3 DNA sequence: TGTGCCACCAGTGATTCAGGGATGAACACTGAAGCTTTCTTT. Residues: CATSDSGMNTEAFF.

The J gene is TRBJ2-3, the V gene TRBV2; D gene uncertain. This CDR3 has 12 amino acids. V lost 3 bases to trimming and J lost 2 bases, with 3 bases between them. Germline assignment: CDR1 SNHLY and CDR2 FYNNEI. The DNA for the CDR3 is TGTGCCAGCAGTGAGAACACAGATACGCAGTATTTT. This sequence encodes CASSENTDTQYF.

The V gene is TRBV7-9, the J gene TRBJ1-1; D is unresolved. The germline V gene has CDR1 SEHNR and CDR2 FQNEAQ (reference sequence). This CDR3 is built from 13 residues. Trimming stripped 0 bases from V and 1 base from J, with 3 bases between. The CDR3: CASSLAANTEAFF. The CDR3 nucleotides are TGTGCCAGCAGCTTAGCGGCGAACACTGAAGCTTTCTTT.